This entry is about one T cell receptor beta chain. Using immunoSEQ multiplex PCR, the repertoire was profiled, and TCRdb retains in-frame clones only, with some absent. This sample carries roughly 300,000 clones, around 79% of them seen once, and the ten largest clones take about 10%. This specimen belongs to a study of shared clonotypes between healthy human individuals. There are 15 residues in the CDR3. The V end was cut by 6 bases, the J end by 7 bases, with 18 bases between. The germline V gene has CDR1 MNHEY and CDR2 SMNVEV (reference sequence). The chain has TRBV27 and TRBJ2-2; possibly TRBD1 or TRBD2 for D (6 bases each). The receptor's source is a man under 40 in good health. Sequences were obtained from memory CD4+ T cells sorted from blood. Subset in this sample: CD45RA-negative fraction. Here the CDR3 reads CASRGGGNHGGELFF. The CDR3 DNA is TGTGCCAGCAGGGGGGGCGGGAACCACGGCGGGGAGCTGTTTTTT.